The 24 T cell receptor beta chains below were found in one sample sequenced in a study of T cell repertoires in cytomegalovirus infection. These TCRs' antigens remain unknown. TCRdb processed the reads anew with MiXCR; each CDR3 protein has one entry. Of some 320,000 distinct CDR3 sequences in the sample, roughly 28% were seen once. This material consisted of cultured PBMCs, taken from culture after CMV antigen stimulation. The source of these receptors is a human donor in good health (CMV status not recorded). Some clones in this sample may be carry-over from other donors' samples.

The chain links TRBV20-1 to TRBJ1-1; D is ambiguous. V dropped 3 bases and J dropped 3 bases, with 8 bases sitting between them. CDR1 is DFQATT and CDR2 is SNEGSKA in the germline V gene (reference sequence). The CDR3 has 12 residues. The CDR3 region is CSARYGDTEAFF. As DNA, the CDR3 is TGCAGTGCTAGGTACGGGGACACTGAAGCTTTCTTT.

About this clonotype: A junction boundary mismatches the germline segment, possibly from a read error. The V gene is TRBV2, the J gene TRBJ2-1; D is uncertain. CDR1 is SNHLY, CDR2 FYNNEI, per germline. The CDR3 extends over 15 amino acids. The CDR3 nucleotides are TGTGCCAGCAGGGAAGGGCTAGGCTCCTACAATGAGCAGTTCTTC. Amino acid sequence: CASREGLGSYNEQFF.

V usage is TRBV4-2 and J usage is TRBJ1-1, with a tentative D call TRBD1 (5 bases). Germline V gene lookup returns CDR1 LGHNA and CDR2 YNFKEQ. CDR3 length: 14 residues. Trimming removed 4 bases from V and 7 bases from J, with 16 bases in between. The CDR3: CASSPEQGAFEAFF. CDR3 coding DNA: TGTGCCAGCAGCCCCGAGCAAGGGGCTTTTGAAGCTTTCTTT.

The CDR3 here is CASSIVWDNQPQHF. As DNA, the CDR3 is TGTGCCAGTAGTATAGTCTGGGACAATCAGCCCCAGCATTTT. This rearrangement joins TRBV19 to TRBJ1-5, with D unresolved. The CDR3 totals 14 residues. The V end lost 1 base, the J end lost 3 bases, and 7 bases lay between the germline ends. The germline gives CDR1 LNHDA, CDR2 SQIVND (reference sequence).

The chain uses TRBV14 and TRBJ2-7; D is uncertain. V lost 3 bases and J 6 bases, leaving 9 bases between the germline ends. The CDR3 loop spans 12 amino acids. The V gene's germline CDR1 is SGHDN and CDR2 FVKESK. CDR3 loop: CASSQTSGEQYF. The CDR3 DNA sequence: TGTGCCAGCAGCCAGACGTCCGGCGAGCAGTACTTC.

This clonotype was seen more than once but under ten times. The chain employs TRBV7-9 and TRBJ2-3; no firm D call. The CDR3 contains 14 residues. Germline lookup yields CDR1 SEHNR and CDR2 FQNEAQ (reference sequence). The ends were cut back, 1 base at V and 0 bases at J, with 5 bases in the middle. The CDR3 nucleotides read TGTGCCAGCAGCTTAGATACTAGCACAGATACGCAGTATTTT. It yields the protein CASSLDTSTDTQYF.

The chain's CDR3 is CASSSDYLTDSYEQYF. The CDR3 DNA is TGTGCCAGCAGCTCGGATTATTTGACAGATTCCTACGAGCAGTACTTC. The chain carries TRBV7-9 and TRBJ2-7; tentatively, D is TRBD1 (5 bases). This CDR3 region has 16 residues. The ends were cut back, 4 bases at V and 1 base at J, with 17 bases in the middle. The germline CDR1 and CDR2 sequences are SEHNR and FQNEAQ (reference sequence).

This clonotype was seen a few times. V usage is TRBV9 and J usage is TRBJ1-6; 9 bases match TRBD1. The trim removed 0 bases at V and 9 bases at J, leaving 7 bases unmatched. The CDR3 extends over 16 amino acids. Germline assignment: CDR1 SGDLS and CDR2 YYNGEE. CDR3 loop: CASSVAAGQGFSPLHF. The CDR3 DNA sequence: TGTGCCAGCAGCGTAGCAGCCGGACAGGGGTTTTCACCCCTCCACTTT.

This clonotype was counted only a few times. V usage is TRBV11-2 and J usage is TRBJ1-4; D remains ambiguous. Trimming stripped 1 base from V and 10 bases from J, with 19 bases between. Germline V CDR1 and CDR2: SGHAT, FQNNGV. The CDR3 sequence is 16 residues long. The CDR3 region is CASSLANPGGEGKLFF. CDR3 nucleotides: TGTGCCAGCAGCTTAGCCAACCCCGGCGGGGAGGGAAAACTGTTTTTT. The complete variable domain, with remaining parts taken from reference TRBV11-2 and TRBJ1-4, reads EAGVAQSPRYKIIEKRQSVAFWCNPISGHATLYWYQQILGQGPKLLIQFQNNGVVDDSQLPKDRFSAERLKGVDSTLKIQPAKLEDSAVYLCASSLANPGGEGKLFFGSGTQLSVL.

The J gene is TRBJ2-3, the V gene TRBV30; 10 bases align to TRBD2. The germline V gene encodes CDR1 GTSNPN and CDR2 SVGIG (reference sequence). V was pared by 1 base and J by 4 bases, with 2 bases of the junction left unmatched. The CDR3 runs to 14 residues. The CDR3 is CAWSGTSGSDTQYF. CDR3 nucleotide sequence: TGTGCCTGGAGTGGGACTAGCGGATCAGATACGCAGTATTTT.

The V gene is TRBV20-1, the J gene TRBJ2-5, with D unclear. Trimming took 2 bases from V and 3 from J, leaving 10 bases between them. Germline V gives CDR1 DFQATT, CDR2 SNEGSKA (reference sequence). This CDR3 region has 13 residues. Here the CDR3 reads CSARSDIKETQYF. The CDR3 nucleotides read TGCAGTGCTAGATCCGATATCAAAGAGACCCAGTACTTC.

The chain couples TRBV20-1 to TRBJ1-4, with D possibly being TRBD1 (5 bases). Germline V gene lookup returns CDR1 DFQATT and CDR2 SNEGSKA (reference sequence). This CDR3 is 13 amino acids long. The V and J ends lost 1 base and 10 bases respectively, with 13 bases between them. In nucleotides, the CDR3 is TGCAGTGCTAGAGTGGGGGACGTGAGAAAACTGTTTTTT. Its protein is CSARVGDVRKLFF.

A note on this clonotype: Relative to the germline gene, one junction end is altered; a read error may explain this. The V and J genes are TRBV5-6 and TRBJ2-1; 7 bases are a match to TRBD2. CDR1 and CDR2 (germline): SGHDT, YYEEEE. This CDR3 contains 14 residues. The CDR3 protein is CASSIGLVHNGQFF. The CDR3 DNA reads TGTGCCAGCAGCATTGGACTAGTTCACAATGGGCAGTTCTTC.

This chain uses TRBV7-3 with TRBJ1-2; D call uncertain. V was clipped by 5 bases and J by 2 bases, with 12 bases between them. Germline V lookup: CDR1 SGHTA, CDR2 FQGTGA. CDR3 size: 14 residues. The CDR3 DNA reads TGTGCCAGCAGCGATTCCGCAACGAACTATGGCTACACCTTC. Protein sequence: CASSDSATNYGYTF.

This clonotype was seen more than once but under ten times. This chain links TRBV29-1 with TRBJ1-5; D remains ambiguous. The CDR3 runs to 13 residues. CDR1 and CDR2 from the germline V gene are SQVTM and ANQGSEA. Trimming cost V 0 bases and J 3 bases, with 6 bases left between them. The chain's CDR3 is CSVEDGINQPQHF. The CDR3 DNA sequence: TGCAGCGTTGAAGACGGGATCAATCAGCCCCAGCATTTT.

This clonotype has ten or more counts. The chain carries TRBV7-6 and TRBJ2-3, with D hard to call. This CDR3 is 14 amino acids long. Germline-derived CDR1 and CDR2 are SGHVS and FNYEAQ. Between the trimmed V and J ends, which lost 3 bases and 2 bases, there was a span of 9 bases. CDR3 amino acids: CASSFLADTDTQYF. For the CDR3, the DNA is TGTGCCAGCAGCTTTCTCGCAGACACAGATACGCAGTATTTT.

J is TRBJ1-1 and V is TRBV10-2; D unresolved. With 0 bases removed from V and 2 bases from J, the gap between germline ends came to 7 bases. The V gene's germline CDR1 is WSHSY and CDR2 SAAADI. CDR3 size: 14 residues. The CDR3 spells CASSESGGNTEAFF. The CDR3 DNA follows: TGCGCCAGCAGTGAGTCGGGAGGTAACACTGAAGCTTTCTTT.

This rearrangement joins TRBV27 to TRBJ2-2; D is perhaps TRBD1 (6 bases). Per germline, CDR1 MNHEY and CDR2 SMNVEV (reference sequence). The CDR3 spans 14 residues. The ends were cut back, 6 bases at V and 3 bases at J, with 11 bases in the middle. The CDR3 nucleotides read TGTGCCAGCAGAGTGGACAGATACACCGGGGAGCTGTTTTTT. Translated: CASRVDRYTGELFF.

For this clonotype: One end of the junction is discordant with germline, which a read error may explain. CDR3 amino acids: CASSQEARGYTF. The DNA for the CDR3 is TGTGCCAGCAGCCAAGAGGCCCGGGGCTACACCTTC. This chain joins TRBV4-1 and TRBJ1-2; no clear D gene. Germline V CDR1 and CDR2: MGHRA, YSYEKL. There are 12 residues in the CDR3.

The chain carries TRBV19 and TRBJ2-1; a possible D gene is TRBD2 (5 bases). The length of the CDR3 is 13 residues. V lost 4 bases to trimming and J lost 12 bases, with 16 bases between them. Looked up from germline, CDR1 is LNHDA and CDR2 is SQIVND (reference sequence). The CDR3 reads CASSTYEVGGQFF. The CDR3 DNA sequence: TGTGCCAGTAGTACGTATGAGGTCGGAGGGCAGTTCTTC.

This clonotype showed up just a few times. The chain has TRBV28 and TRBJ1-4; no definite D call. The CDR3 length is 15 residues. Germline CDR1 and CDR2: MDHEN and SYDVKM. Between the trimmed V and J ends, which lost 5 bases and 8 bases, there was a span of 18 bases. The CDR3 DNA reads TGTGCCAGCAGTCTCGAGACCGTCCCCCTCGAAAAACTGTTTTTT. Residues: CASSLETVPLEKLFF.

This chain uses TRBV28 with TRBJ2-1; 8 bases map to TRBD2. The length of the CDR3 is 16 residues. Germline V CDR1 and CDR2: MDHEN, SYDVKM. The V segment lost 5 bases and the J segment 7 bases; nucleotides outside the gene matches: 13. Here the CDR3 reads CASSQAGTSLRNEQFF. DNA for the CDR3: TGTGCCAGCAGTCAAGCCGGGACTAGTTTAAGAAATGAGCAGTTCTTC.

The V call is TRBV27, the J call TRBJ2-2; 14 nucleotides agree with TRBD2. Looked up from germline, CDR1 is MNHEY and CDR2 is SMNVEV (reference sequence). Trimming cost V 5 bases and J 7 bases; bases outside gene matches: 9. This CDR3 is built from 17 residues. The CDR3 DNA reads as TGTGCCAGCAGTCGACCTGGACTAGCGGGAGGTGTCGGGGAGCTGTTTTTT. It translates to CASSRPGLAGGVGELFF.

V and J are TRBV6-6 and TRBJ1-5, with no clear D. The CDR3 contains 15 residues. V lost 5 bases, J lost 0 bases, and 11 bases lay in between. Germline V gene lookup returns CDR1 MNHNY and CDR2 SVGAGI (reference sequence). CDR3 nucleotides: TGTGCCAGCAGTCCGCGGTCACATAGCAATCAGCCCCAGCATTTT. It encodes CASSPRSHSNQPQHF.